This T cell receptor (beta chain) appears in the sequencing data of a study of identical twins. A remark on this clonotype: As yet, its antigen is unknown.

With template switching, a universal primer site was added, and the cDNA carried unique molecular identifiers. TCRdb fed the 5' RACE reads into MiXCR, producing one record per CDR3 protein. The sample records about 200,000 distinct CDR3 sequences, 7.5% being singletons. The study's findings and limits: Reduced insertions were recorded for abundant cord blood beta clonotypes, with no such pattern in memory repertoires. The analysis was cross-sectional rather than longitudinal within donors.

The V and J ends lost 0 bases and 8 bases, in that order; junction bases with no gene match: 6. CDR3 size: 14 residues. Germline V gene lookup returns CDR1 GTSNPN and CDR2 SVGIG (reference sequence). Separately, the same data were catalogued under a study of yellow fever vaccine responses in identical twins.

This chain uses TRBV30 with TRBJ2-1, with 8 positions matching TRBD2. Specimen: memory (CD45RO+) T cells sorted from blood. The source of this sequence is a woman aged 18-29 years in good health. CDR3 coding DNA: TGTGCCTGGAGTGTTTGGAGCGGGAGCGATGAGCAGTTCTTC. It encodes CAWSVWSGSDEQFF.